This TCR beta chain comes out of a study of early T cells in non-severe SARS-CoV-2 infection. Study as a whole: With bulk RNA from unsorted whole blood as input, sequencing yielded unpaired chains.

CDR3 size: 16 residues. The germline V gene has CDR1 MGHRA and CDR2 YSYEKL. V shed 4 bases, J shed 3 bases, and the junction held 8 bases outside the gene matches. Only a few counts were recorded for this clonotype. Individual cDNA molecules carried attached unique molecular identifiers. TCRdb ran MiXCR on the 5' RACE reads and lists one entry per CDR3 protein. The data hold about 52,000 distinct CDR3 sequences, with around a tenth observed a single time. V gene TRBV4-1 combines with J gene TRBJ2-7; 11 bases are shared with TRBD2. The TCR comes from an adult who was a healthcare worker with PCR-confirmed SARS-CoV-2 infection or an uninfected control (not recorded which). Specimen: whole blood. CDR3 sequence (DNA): TGCGCCAGCAGCCGTACTTCTAGCGGGGGGAACTACGAGCAGTACTTC. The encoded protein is CASSRTSSGGNYEQYF.